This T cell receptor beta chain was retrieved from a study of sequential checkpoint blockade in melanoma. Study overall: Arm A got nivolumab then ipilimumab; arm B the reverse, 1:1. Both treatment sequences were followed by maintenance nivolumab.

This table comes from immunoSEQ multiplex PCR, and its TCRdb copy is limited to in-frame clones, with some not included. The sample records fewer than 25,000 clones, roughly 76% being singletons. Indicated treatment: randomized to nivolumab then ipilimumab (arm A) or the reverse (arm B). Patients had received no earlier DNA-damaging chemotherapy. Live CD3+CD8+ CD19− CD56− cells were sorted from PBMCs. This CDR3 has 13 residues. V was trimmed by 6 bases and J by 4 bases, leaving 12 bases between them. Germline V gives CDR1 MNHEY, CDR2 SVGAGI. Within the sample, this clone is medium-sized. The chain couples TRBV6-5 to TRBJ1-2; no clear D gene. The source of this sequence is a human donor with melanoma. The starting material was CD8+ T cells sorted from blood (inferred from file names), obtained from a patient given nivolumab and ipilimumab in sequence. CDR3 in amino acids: CASSSRRGYGYTF. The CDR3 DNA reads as TGTGCCAGCAGCTCCCGACGGGGCTATGGCTACACCTTC.